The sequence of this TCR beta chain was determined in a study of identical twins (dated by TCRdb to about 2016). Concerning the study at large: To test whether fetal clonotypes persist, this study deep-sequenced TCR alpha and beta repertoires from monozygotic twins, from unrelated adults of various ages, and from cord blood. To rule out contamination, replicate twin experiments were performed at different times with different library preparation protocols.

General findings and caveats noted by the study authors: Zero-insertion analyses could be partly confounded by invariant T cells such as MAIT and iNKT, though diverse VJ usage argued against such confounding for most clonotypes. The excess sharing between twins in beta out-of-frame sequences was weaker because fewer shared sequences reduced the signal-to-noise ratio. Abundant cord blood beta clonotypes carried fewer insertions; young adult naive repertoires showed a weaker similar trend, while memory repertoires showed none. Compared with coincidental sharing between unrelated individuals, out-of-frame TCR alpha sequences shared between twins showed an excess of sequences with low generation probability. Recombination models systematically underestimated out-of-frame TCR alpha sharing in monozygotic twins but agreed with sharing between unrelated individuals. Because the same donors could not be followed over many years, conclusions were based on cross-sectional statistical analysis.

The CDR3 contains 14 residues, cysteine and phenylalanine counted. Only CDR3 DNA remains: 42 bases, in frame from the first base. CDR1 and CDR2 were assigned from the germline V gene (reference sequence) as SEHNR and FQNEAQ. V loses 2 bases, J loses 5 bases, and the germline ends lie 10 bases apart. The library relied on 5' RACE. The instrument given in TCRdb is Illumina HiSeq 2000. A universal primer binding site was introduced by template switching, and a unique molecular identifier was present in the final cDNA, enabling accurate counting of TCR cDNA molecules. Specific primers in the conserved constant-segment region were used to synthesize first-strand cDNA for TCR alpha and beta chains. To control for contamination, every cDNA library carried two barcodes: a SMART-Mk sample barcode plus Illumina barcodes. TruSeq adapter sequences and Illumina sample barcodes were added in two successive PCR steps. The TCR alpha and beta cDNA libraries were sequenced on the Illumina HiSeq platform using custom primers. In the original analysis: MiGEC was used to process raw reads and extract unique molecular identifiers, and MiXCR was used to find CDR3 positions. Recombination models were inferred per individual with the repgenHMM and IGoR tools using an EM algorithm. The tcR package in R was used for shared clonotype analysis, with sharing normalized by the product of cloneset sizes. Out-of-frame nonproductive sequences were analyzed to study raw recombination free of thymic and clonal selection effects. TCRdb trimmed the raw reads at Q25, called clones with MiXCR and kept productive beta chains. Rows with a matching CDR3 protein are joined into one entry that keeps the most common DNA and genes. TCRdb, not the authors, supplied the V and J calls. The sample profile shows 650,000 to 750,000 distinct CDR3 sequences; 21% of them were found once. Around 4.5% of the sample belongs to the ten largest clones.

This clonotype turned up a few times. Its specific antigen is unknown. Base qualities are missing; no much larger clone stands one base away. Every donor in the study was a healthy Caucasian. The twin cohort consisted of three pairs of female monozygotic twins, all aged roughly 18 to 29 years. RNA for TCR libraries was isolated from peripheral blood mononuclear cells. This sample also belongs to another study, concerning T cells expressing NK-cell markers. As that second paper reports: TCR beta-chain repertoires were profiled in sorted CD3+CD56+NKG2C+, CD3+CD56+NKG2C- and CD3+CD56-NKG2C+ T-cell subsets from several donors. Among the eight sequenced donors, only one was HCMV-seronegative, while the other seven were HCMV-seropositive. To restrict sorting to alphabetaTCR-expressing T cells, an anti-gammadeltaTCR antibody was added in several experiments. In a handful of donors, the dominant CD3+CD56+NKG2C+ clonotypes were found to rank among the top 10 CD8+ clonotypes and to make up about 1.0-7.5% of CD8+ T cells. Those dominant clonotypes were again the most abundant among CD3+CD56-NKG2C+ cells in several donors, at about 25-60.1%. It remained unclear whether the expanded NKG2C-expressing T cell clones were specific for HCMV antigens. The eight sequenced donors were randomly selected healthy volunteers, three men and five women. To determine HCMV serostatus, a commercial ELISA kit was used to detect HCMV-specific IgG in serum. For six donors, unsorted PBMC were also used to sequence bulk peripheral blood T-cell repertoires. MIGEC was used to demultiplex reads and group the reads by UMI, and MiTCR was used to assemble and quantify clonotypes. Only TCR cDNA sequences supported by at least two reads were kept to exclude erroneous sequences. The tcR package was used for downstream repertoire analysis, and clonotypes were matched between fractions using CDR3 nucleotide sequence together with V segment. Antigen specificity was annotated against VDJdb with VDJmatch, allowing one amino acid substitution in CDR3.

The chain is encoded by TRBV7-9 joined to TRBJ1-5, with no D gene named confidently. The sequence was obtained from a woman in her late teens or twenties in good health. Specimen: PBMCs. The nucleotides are TGTGCCAGCAGCTTATCGACGGGTGATCAGCCCCAGCATTTT. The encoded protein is CASSLSTGDQPQHF.